A selection of T cell receptor beta chains follows, all from one sample in a study of blood T cell repertoires in COVID-19. Data came from immunoSEQ multiplex PCR; TCRdb stores just in-frame clones and leaves some out. Altogether approximately 260,000 clones are present, 75% to 90% being singletons, with the ten largest covering approximately 10%. What was sequenced was peripheral blood. These receptors were taken from a woman in her 70s with COVID-19, enrolled during active disease. Both conserved end residues are part of each CDR3. A D gene is named only where the DNA matches it firmly. Rows may omit the clone size; those that give it use once, few, many or a size class.

clone size	D gene	V gene	J gene	CDR3 protein	CDR3 DNA
.	.	TRBV24-1	TRBJ1-5	CATSDPGAYQPQHF	TGTGCCACCAGTGATCCAGGGGCCTATCAGCCCCAGCATTTT
once	.	TRBV2	TRBJ1-4	CASRGGALEKLFF	TGTGCCAGCAGGGGAGGGGCTCTCGAAAAACTGTTTTTT
once	.	TRBV7-8	TRBJ1-1	CASSLAGERRTEAFF	TGTGCCAGCAGCTTAGCTGGGGAGAGGAGAACTGAAGCTTTCTTT
.	.	TRBV5-6	TRBJ2-5	CASSLSETQYF	TGTGCCAGCAGCTTGTCGGAGACCCAGTACTTC
.	TRBD1	TRBV7-3	TRBJ2-2	CASCKTGGNTGELFF	TGTGCCAGCTGCAAGACAGGGGGAAACACCGGGGAGCTGTTTTTT
.	.	TRBV18	TRBJ1-5	CASSPLPGGNQPQHF	TGTGCCAGCTCACCATTACCGGGTGGCAATCAGCCCCAGCATTTT
.	.	TRBV30	TRBJ1-6	CAWKRTVSWGNSPLHF	TGTGCCTGGAAGAGGACAGTTAGCTGGGGGAATTCACCCCTCCACTTT
.	.	TRBV6-5	TRBJ2-5	CASRTRGEETQYF	TGTGCCAGCAGAACGCGCGGTGAAGAGACCCAGTACTTC
once	TRBD1	TRBV10-3	TRBJ1-5	CAISTGQGSNQPQHF	TGTGCCATCAGTACCGGACAGGGAAGCAATCAGCCCCAGCATTTT
.	.	TRBV18	TRBJ1-1	CASSRDTSNTEAFF	TGTGCCAGCTCTCGGGACACCTCTAACACTGAAGCTTTCTTT
.	.	TRBV14	TRBJ1-1	CASSRGAGGNTEAFF	TGTGCCAGCAGCCGAGGCGCGGGGGGGAACACTGAAGCTTTCTTT
.	TRBD2	TRBV18	TRBJ2-7	CASSPNREGEQYF	TGTGCCAGCTCACCAAATAGGGAGGGAGAGCAGTACTTC
.	TRBD1	TRBV19	TRBJ2-3	CASSWDSIAVF	TGTGCCAGTAGTTGGGACAGCATAGCAGTATTT
.	.	TRBV28	TRBJ2-7	CASKSSGQGYYEQYF	TGTGCCAGCAAATCGAGCGGGCAAGGCTACTACGAGCAGTACTTC
once	.	TRBV6-5	TRBJ1-6	CASSPQNNSPLHF	TGTGCCAGCAGTCCGCAGAATAATTCACCCCTCCACTTT
.	TRBD1	TRBV28	TRBJ2-5	CASSFPTGGTETQYF	TGTGCCAGCAGTTTTCCGACAGGGGGTACAGAGACCCAGTACTTC
.	.	TRBV3-1/TRBV3-2	TRBJ2-1	CASSRTAGYEQFF	TGTGCCAGCAGCCGAACTGCAGGGTATGAGCAGTTCTTC
.	TRBD2	TRBV9	TRBJ2-1	CASSALAGGHSYNEQFF	TGTGCCAGCAGCGCCTTAGCGGGAGGCCACTCCTACAATGAGCAGTTCTTC
.	TRBD2	TRBV5-1	TRBJ2-2	CASRMGLGDTGELFF	TGCGCCAGCAGGATGGGACTAGGGGACACCGGGGAGCTGTTTTTT
.	TRBD2	TRBV5-4	TRBJ2-1	CASSLSSGIYNEQFF	TGTGCCAGCAGCTTGTCTAGCGGGATTTACAATGAGCAGTTCTTC
.	.	TRBV6-1	TRBJ1-2	CASSEGGQYGYTF	TGTGCCAGCAGTGAAGGGGGCCAGTATGGCTACACCTTC
once	.	TRBV5-1	TRBJ1-2	CASRPTANYGYTF	TGCGCCAGCAGACCTACAGCAAACTATGGCTACACCTTC
.	TRBD2	TRBV13	TRBJ2-7	CASSQSTSGRAPYEQYF	TGTGCCAGCAGCCAATCGACTAGCGGGAGGGCCCCCTACGAGCAGTACTTC
.	.	TRBV7-9	TRBJ1-2	CASSPPSQGSGYTF	TGTGCCAGCAGTCCACCCAGCCAGGGATCTGGCTACACCTTC
.	.	TRBV5-4	TRBJ1-6	CASSLAGFLSNSPLHF	TGTGCCAGCAGCTTGGCCGGGTTTCTCAGTAATTCACCCCTCCACTTT
.	TRBD2	TRBV19	TRBJ2-5	CASRPTFSGTETQYF	TGTGCCAGTAGGCCTACCTTTAGCGGGACGGAGACCCAGTACTTC
.	TRBD2	TRBV18	TRBJ2-3	CASSPASGAWDTQYF	TGTGCCAGCTCACCAGCTAGCGGGGCCTGGGATACGCAGTATTTT
.	TRBD2	TRBV19	TRBJ2-5	CASSKLRTSGPLNQETQYF	TGTGCCAGTAGTAAGCTCAGGACTAGCGGGCCACTCAACCAAGAGACCCAGTACTTC
.	TRBD1	TRBV6-2/TRBV6-3	TRBJ2-7	CASSSSGTGREYF	TGTGCCAGCAGTTCATCCGGGACAGGGAGGGAGTACTTC
.	.	TRBV9	TRBJ2-3	CASSVGFTTITDTQYF	TGTGCCAGCAGCGTCGGTTTCACAACTATCACAGATACGCAGTATTTT
.	.	TRBV11-2	TRBJ1-5	CASSPGQASAGQPQHF	TGTGCCAGCAGCCCCGGGCAGGCCTCCGCGGGTCAGCCCCAGCATTTT
.	.	TRBV18	TRBJ1-1	CASSETENTEAFF	TGTGCCAGCTCAGAAACAGAGAACACTGAAGCTTTCTTT
.	TRBD1	TRBV30	TRBJ2-7	CAWRRRTGVSSAGEQYF	TGTGCCTGGAGGAGAAGGACAGGGGTGTCTAGTGCGGGCGAGCAGTACTTC
.	.	TRBV29-1	TRBJ1-5	CSVGGAGQPQHF	TGCAGCGTTGGAGGAGCGGGTCAGCCCCAGCATTTT
once	.	TRBV21-1	TRBJ2-4	CASSRGTSLAKNIQYF	TGTGCCAGCAGCAGGGGGACTTCCTTAGCCAAAAACATTCAGTACTTC
.	TRBD2	TRBV19	TRBJ2-1	CASSQASGSMNEQFF	TGTGCCAGTAGCCAAGCTAGCGGGAGTATGAATGAGCAGTTCTTC
once	.	TRBV3-1/TRBV3-2	TRBJ1-4	CASSQFPGSGEKLFF	TGTGCCAGCAGCCAATTCCCGGGTTCTGGAGAAAAACTGTTTTTT
.	TRBD1	TRBV28	TRBJ1-5	CASSSTRTGRDNQPQHF	TGTGCCAGCAGCTCTACGCGGACAGGTCGGGACAATCAGCCCCAGCATTTT
.	TRBD2	TRBV4-1	TRBJ2-7	CASSHPKVGGDSYEQYF	TGCGCCAGCAGCCACCCGAAGGTGGGGGGGGACTCCTACGAGCAGTACTTC
.	TRBD1	TRBV6-5	TRBJ2-1	CASSYEGRGRMKQFF	TGTGCCAGCAGTTACGAAGGCAGGGGGCGAATGAAGCAGTTCTTC
.	.	TRBV4-3	TRBJ1-1	CASSHQGPMNTEAFF	TGCGCCAGCAGCCATCAGGGGCCAATGAACACTGAAGCTTTCTTT
.	TRBD1	TRBV7-2	TRBJ1-2	CASSLGTGGYGYTF	TGTGCCAGCAGCTTAGGGACAGGGGGCTATGGCTACACCTTC
.	.	TRBV11-2	TRBJ1-6	CASSLVPGSPLHF	TGTGCCAGCAGCTTAGTGCCGGGTTCACCCCTCCACTTT
few	TRBD2	TRBV4-2	TRBJ2-1	CASSQGDPGLAGLYNEQFF	TGTGCCAGCAGCCAAGGTGATCCGGGACTAGCGGGCCTTTACAATGAGCAGTTCTTC
.	.	TRBV27	TRBJ1-2	CASSLYPPGDYGYTF	TGTGCCAGCAGTTTATATCCTCCGGGGGACTATGGCTACACCTTC
.	.	TRBV5-6	TRBJ1-6	CASSLGWGGTYNSPLHF	TGTGCCAGCAGCTTGGGCTGGGGAGGAACCTATAATTCACCCCTCCACTTT
many	.	TRBV6-5	TRBJ1-6	CASRSTENYNSPLHF	TGTGCCAGCAGGTCAACAGAAAATTATAATTCACCCCTCCACTTT
.	TRBD1	TRBV5-8	TRBJ2-1	CASSLSQGASYNEQFF	TGTGCCAGCAGCTTGTCCCAGGGGGCTTCCTACAATGAGCAGTTCTTC
.	TRBD2	TRBV19	TRBJ2-1	CASSPRGGVYNEQFF	TGTGCCAGTAGTCCCCGGGGGGGCGTTTACAATGAGCAGTTCTTC